A single TCR beta chain is shown here with its context. Its antigen is still unknown. Its ends do not fully match the called genes, so a read error is possible. Sequencing was performed on an Illumina NovaSeq 6000. TCRalpha and TCRbeta cDNA libraries were built by 5'RACE with constant-segment primers, adding sample barcodes and unique molecular identifiers. Trizol reagent was used to extract RNA from every sample. Library amplification was performed in two PCR steps, and a second sample barcode and Illumina TruSeq adapters were introduced in the second step. Sequencing of the libraries was done on an Illumina NovaSeq, producing 2 x 150 bp paired-end reads. The paper's data handling went like this. Demultiplexing of reads and collapsing into UMI-guided consensus sequences were performed with migec v1.2.7. Using mixcr v2.1.11, UMI consensuses were aligned to TRA and TRB V and J templates and then assembled into clonotypes. Clonotypes were classified as expanded or contracted when called significant by both edgeR and NoisET, with noise models trained on biological replicates. For edgeR calls, a false discovery rate-adjusted p below 0.01 and a log2 fold-change threshold of 1 were applied. As an exploratory analysis of dynamics, max-normalized trajectories of the 1000 most abundant clonotypes were examined by PCA with hierarchical clustering. Separately sequenced CD4+ and CD8+ repertoires were used to assign a CD4 or CD8 phenotype to each responding clone. The raw public data were reprocessed by TCRdb itself: fastp quality trimming at Q25, MiXCR clonotype calling, in-frame beta chains only. All rows with the same CDR3 protein become a single entry with the most common DNA and genes. The V and J calls follow TCRdb's processing rather than the paper's. The table for this sample lists some 250,000 distinct CDR3 sequences; approximately 10% of them were counted only once. The top ten clonotypes cover approximately 20% of the sample.

The CDR3 holds 17 amino acids from the cysteine to the phenylalanine. Only the CDR3 portion is preserved as DNA: 51 bases, with reading frame beginning at the first base. From the germline V gene, CDR1 is MNHNS and CDR2 is SASEGT. This entry belongs to a study of T-cell memory formation after mild COVID-19 (dated by TCRdb to the early 2020s). Some background on the complete study: Most TCR sequence clusters were specific to one of the two donors. T-cell clones expanding and contracting after mild COVID-19 in a couple of donors were tracked by longitudinal TCRalpha and TCRbeta repertoire sequencing. Two young, previously healthy adult volunteers, one female and one male, were included in the cohort. Results the study describes overall, beyond this receptor: SARS-CoV-2 specificity of the second-wave clones peaking on day 37 was not confirmed. Only a couple of mild cases were covered in the study, and larger cohorts including severe cases with pre-infection samples were considered necessary. Contracting CD4+ clones appeared mostly in the CM and EM memory subsets, whereas CD8+ clones were enriched in EMRA. Clones that contracted from day 15 to 85 showed balanced CD4/CD8 phenotypes, whereas a second wave of clones that expanded from day 15 to 37 leaned towards CD4+. Some responding clones were detected in pre-infection memory, which suggested that pre-existing cross-reactive memory T cells had joined the SARS-CoV-2 response.

Ficoll-Paque density gradient centrifugation was the method used to isolate PBMCs. The origin of this receptor is a young man who had mild COVID-19 (a few samples of this study predate the infection). The sample titles of this study are shuffled in the database, so cell type and time point are left out; the donor was told from shared clones. Rearrangement joined TRBV6-1 to TRBJ2-1; 15 of the junction bases match TRBD2. The sample consisted of PBMCs or a T cell subset sorted from them (not recorded which). Read as DNA, the sequence is TGTGCCAGCAGGGGACTAGCGGGGGGAAGCTCCTGCAATGAGCAGTTCTTC. Its product reads: CASRGLAGGSSCNEQFF.